One sample yielded the 26 T cell receptor beta chains listed below, sequenced in a study of blood T cell repertoires in COVID-19. Repertoires were generated with immunoSEQ multiplex PCR, while TCRdb's copy carries only in-frame clones and drops some. The sample contains about 300,000 clones, about nine tenths of which appear only once. Sequencing was performed on PBMCs or T cells enriched from blood (not recorded which). The receptors derive from a woman in her forties or fifties who had been exposed to COVID-19.

The gene calls are TRBV2 and TRBJ2-7; TRBD2 aligns across 11 bases. V shed 6 bases, J shed 6 bases, and the junction held 4 bases outside the gene matches. CDR1 is SNHLY and CDR2 is FYNNEI in the germline V gene. The CDR3 runs 13 residues. The CDR3 protein is CASRPGTSGEQYF. CDR3 DNA: TGTGCCAGCAGGCCGGGGACTAGCGGCGAGCAGTACTTC.

V gene TRBV19 combines with J gene TRBJ1-5; no reliable D call. There are 14 residues in the CDR3. Germline CDR1 LNHDA, CDR2 SQIVND (reference sequence). The V end was cut by 1 base, the J end by 4 bases, with 8 bases between. The CDR3 protein is CASSIGRMNQPQHF. As DNA, the CDR3 is TGTGCCAGTAGTATAGGCAGGATGAATCAGCCCCAGCATTTT.

The CDR3 DNA is TGTGCCAGCAGCCAAGATGGAGACAGCCTACACTCACCCCTCCACTTT. Translating gives CASSQDGDSLHSPLHF. The chain combines TRBV3-1 (or the pseudogene TRBV3-2) with TRBJ1-6; possible D gene TRBD1, 5 bases. The CDR3 runs 16 residues. Trimming left V 0 bases short and J 10 bases short, with 16 bases between. Looked up from germline, CDR1 is LGHDT and CDR2 is YNNKEL (reference sequence).

The gene calls are TRBV5-1 and TRBJ1-2, with D perhaps matching TRBD1 (6 bases). The CDR3 runs to 15 residues. Germline V CDR1 and CDR2: SGHRS, YFSETQ. V was cut by 3 bases and J by 5 bases, with 17 bases left in between. CDR3 loop: CASSSTEGVKYGYTF. DNA for the CDR3: TGCGCCAGCAGCTCGACTGAGGGGGTAAAGTATGGCTACACCTTC.

V gene TRBV2 combines with J gene TRBJ2-2, with D possibly matching TRBD1 (5 bases). The V gene's germline CDR1 is SNHLY and CDR2 FYNNEI. Trimming shortened V by 8 bases and J by 6 bases, and 16 bases separated the two germline ends. The CDR3 spans 14 residues. The CDR3 DNA reads as TGTGCCAGCGACCCAGCTGAGACAGCCGGGGAGCTGTTTTTT. It yields the protein CASDPAETAGELFF. Filled out from reference TRBV2 and TRBJ2-2, the complete variable domain reads EPEVTQTPSHQVTQMGQEVILRCVPISNHLYFYWYRQILGQKVEFLVSFYNNEISEKSEIFDDQFSVERPDGSNFTLKIRSTKLEDSAMYFCASDPAETAGELFFGEGSRLTVL.

The V and J genes are TRBV10-3 and TRBJ2-2, with D possibly matching TRBD1 (6 bases). Per the germline V gene, CDR1 is ENHRY and CDR2 is SYGVKD. With 3 bases removed from V and 5 bases from J, the gap between germline ends came to 16 bases. The CDR3 is 16 residues long. CDR3 nucleotides: TGTGCCATCAGTGATATTACAGGGCTATCAACCGGGGAGCTGTTTTTT. It encodes CAISDITGLSTGELFF.

This chain connects TRBV6-5 to TRBJ1-2; 7 bases line up with TRBD1. V trimming: 6 bases; J trimming: 5 bases; junction bases outside the gene matches: 12. The CDR3 sequence is 15 residues long. Germline V lookup: CDR1 MNHEY, CDR2 SVGAGI. In nucleotides, the CDR3 is TGTGCCAGCAGAGGGGGACAGCTCCTACCTTATGGCTACACCTTC. Amino acid sequence: CASRGGQLLPYGYTF.

The gene calls are TRBV28 and TRBJ2-7; the D gene is possibly TRBD1 (6 bases). This CDR3 is built from 12 residues. Germline V gene lookup returns CDR1 MDHEN and CDR2 SYDVKM. Trimming took 6 bases from V and 4 from J, leaving 10 bases between them. CDR3 sequence: CASRQQGYEQYF. The CDR3 bases are TGTGCCAGCAGGCAACAGGGTTACGAGCAGTACTTC.

There are a few counts of this clone. The genes are TRBV19 and TRBJ1-2, with TRBD1 matching over 10 bases. V lost 7 bases, J lost 6 bases, and 8 bases stayed unmatched. This CDR3 is 14 amino acids long. Germline CDR1 and CDR2: LNHDA and SQIVND (reference sequence). CDR3 DNA: TGTGCCAGTACGCCGACAGGGGGCTTGGATGGCTACACCTTC. Protein product: CASTPTGGLDGYTF.

The chain joins TRBV30 to TRBJ2-7, with D perhaps matching TRBD2 (7 bases). This CDR3 contains 14 residues. Trimming pared 4 bases from V and 6 bases from J, leaving 19 bases between. Looked up from germline, CDR1 is GTSNPN and CDR2 is SVGIG (reference sequence). The CDR3 loop reads CAWNPGGPYVEQYF. CDR3 sequence (DNA): TGTGCCTGGAACCCGGGGGGCCCCTATGTCGAGCAGTACTTC.

The chain couples TRBV19 to TRBJ1-2, with TRBD1 as a possible D gene (5 bases). V lost 10 bases, J lost 4 bases, and 10 bases lay in between. CDR1 and CDR2 (germline): LNHDA, SQIVND (reference sequence). The CDR3 length is 11 residues. The CDR3 coding sequence is TGTGCCACCAAAAGGGGCTATGGCTACACCTTC. It is translated as CATKRGYGYTF.

The rearrangement links TRBV15 to TRBJ2-7; a possible D gene is TRBD2 (5 bases). Trimming removed 0 bases at V and 0 bases at J, with 9 bases between. The CDR3 runs to 15 residues. Per germline, CDR1 LNHNV and CDR2 YYDKDF (reference sequence). CDR3 sequence: CATSRELGDSYEQYF. The CDR3 bases are TGTGCCACCAGCAGAGAGCTCGGGGACTCCTACGAGCAGTACTTC.

The chain couples TRBV28 to TRBJ1-2, with 7 nucleotides matching TRBD1. V shed 3 bases, J shed 1 base, and the junction held 11 bases outside the gene matches. The CDR3 is 17 residues long. The germline CDR1 and CDR2 sequences are MDHEN and SYDVKM. CDR3 coding DNA: TGTGCCAGCAGTTTCCACGGGACAGAACAAATTAACTATGGCTACACCTTC. The encoded protein is CASSFHGTEQINYGYTF.

V is TRBV5-8 and J is TRBJ1-5; possible D gene TRBD1, 5 bases. The V end was cut by 2 bases, the J end by 6 bases, with 15 bases between. Germline assignment: CDR1 SGHTS and CDR2 YDEGEE. The CDR3 is 15 residues long. The CDR3 nucleotides read TGTGCCAGCAGCTTAGAGTTAGGGACTGGTCAGCCCCAGCATTTT. Its translation: CASSLELGTGQPQHF.

This clone appeared a single time. The gene calls are TRBV5-1 and TRBJ2-5; D is perhaps TRBD2 (6 bases). The CDR3 consists of 16 residues. V lost 3 bases and J lost 1, with 16 bases in between. CDR1 is SGHRS and CDR2 is YFSETQ in the germline V gene. The DNA for the CDR3 is TGCGCCAGCAGCTGGAGGGGCGGCGCGTCCCAAGAGACCCAGTACTTC. Protein product: CASSWRGGASQETQYF.

The CDR3 bases are TGCGCCAGCAGCTTGGACCCACAGGATACGCAGTATTTT. Translation: CASSLDPQDTQYF. The chain combines TRBV5-1 with TRBJ2-3; D is undetermined. Germline values: CDR1 SGHRS, CDR2 YFSETQ. The V end lost 0 bases, the J end lost 6 bases, and 8 bases lay between the germline ends. CDR3 length equals 13 residues.

The chain is built from TRBV28 and TRBJ2-3, with 9 bases fitting TRBD2. The CDR3 consists of 15 residues. V lost 3 bases to trimming and J lost 1 base; unmatched junction nucleotides: 2. Germline CDR1 and CDR2: MDHEN and SYDVKM. CDR3 protein: CASSLRLAGTDTQYF. CDR3 DNA sequence: TGTGCCAGCAGTTTGAGACTAGCGGGCACAGATACGCAGTATTTT.

This rearrangement joins TRBV6-4 to TRBJ2-2; TRBD2 aligns across 11 bases. CDR3 size: 15 residues. The V and J ends lost 5 bases and 3 bases, in that order; junction bases with no gene match: 2. Germline V gene data show CDR1 as MRHNA and CDR2 as SNTAGT. Here the CDR3 DNA reads TGTGCCAGCAGTACACTAGCGGGGGACACCGGGGAGCTGTTTTTT. Translating gives CASSTLAGDTGELFF.

This clone has a single count. The chain is built from TRBV5-1 and TRBJ2-1; maybe TRBD2 (6 bases). Between the trimmed V and J ends, which lost 0 bases and 4 bases, there was a span of 14 bases. The CDR3 runs 16 residues. Germline values: CDR1 SGHRS, CDR2 YFSETQ. The CDR3: CASSLVGSGVYNEQFF. In nucleotides, the CDR3 is TGCGCCAGCAGCTTGGTTGGTAGCGGTGTGTACAATGAGCAGTTCTTC.

The chain uses TRBV29-1 and TRBJ1-2, with D possibly TRBD1 on 5 matching bases. The germline V gene has CDR1 SQVTM and CDR2 ANQGSEA. The CDR3 is made up of 13 amino acids. V was shortened by 7 bases and J by 3 bases, with 15 bases between the two germline ends. In DNA form, the CDR3 reads TGCAGCGCCACTACAGGTGCGGACTATGGCTACACCTTC. Its translation: CSATTGADYGYTF. Full variable domain (remainder filled in from reference TRBV29-1 and TRBJ1-2): SAVISQKPSRDICQRGTSLTIQCQVDSQVTMMFWYRQQPGQSLTLIATANQGSEATYESGFVIDKFPISRPNLTFSTLTVSNMSPEDSSIYLCSATTGADYGYTFGSGTRLTVV.

The rearrangement uses TRBV6-1 and TRBJ1-5; 7 bases are shared with TRBD1. The V gene end was trimmed by 3 bases and the J gene end by 5 bases; junction bases not matched to a gene: 7. The CDR3 consists of 15 residues. Germline assignment: CDR1 MNHNS and CDR2 SASEGT. The CDR3 DNA is TGTGCCAGCAGTGAGCTGGTCAGGGGGGATCAGCCCCAGCATTTT. It specifies CASSELVRGDQPQHF.

The chain has TRBV19 and TRBJ2-1, with 8 nucleotides matching TRBD2. This CDR3 is 16 amino acids long. Per germline, CDR1 LNHDA and CDR2 SQIVND (reference sequence). V lost 3 bases, J lost 4 bases, and 8 bases stayed unmatched. CDR3 sequence reads: CASSMGTGGAYNEQFF. In nucleotides, the CDR3 is TGTGCCAGTAGTATGGGTACGGGGGGGGCTTACAATGAGCAGTTCTTC.

CDR3 in amino acids: CASSQDNLAVSYEQYF. CDR3 nucleotides: TGTGCCAGCAGCCAAGATAACCTAGCGGTGTCCTACGAGCAGTACTTC. The chain employs TRBV4-2 and TRBJ2-7, with 7 bases fitting TRBD2. The germline gives CDR1 LGHNA, CDR2 YNFKEQ. The CDR3 runs to 16 residues. V lost 0 bases to trimming and J lost 1 base; unmatched junction nucleotides: 6.

The chain uses TRBV19 and TRBJ2-3; D gene uncertain. Looked up from germline, CDR1 is LNHDA and CDR2 is SQIVND (reference sequence). With 5 bases removed from V and 0 bases from J, the gap between germline ends came to 12 bases. The CDR3 covers 15 residues. The chain's CDR3 is CASSLPRESTDTQYF. The CDR3, as DNA: TGTGCCAGTAGTCTCCCTAGAGAAAGCACAGATACGCAGTATTTT.

J is TRBJ2-2 and V is TRBV19, with D unclear. V shed 3 bases and J shed 0 bases, with 11 bases lying between them. The CDR3 runs to 16 residues. Germline assignment: CDR1 LNHDA and CDR2 SQIVND (reference sequence). The DNA for the CDR3 is TGTGCCAGTAGTATCCCTTTTCCGTCGAACACCGGGGAGCTGTTTTTT. Its translation: CASSIPFPSNTGELFF.

This clone occurred once. The chain couples TRBV27 to TRBJ2-7; TRBD2 agrees at 13 bases. V shed 6 bases, J shed 0 bases, and the junction held 8 bases outside the gene matches. CDR1 is MNHEY, CDR2 SMNVEV, per germline (reference sequence). This CDR3 is built from 17 residues. The CDR3 DNA reads TGTGCCAGCAGAAAGACTAGCGGGGGGACAAGCTCCTACGAGCAGTACTTC. Its translation is CASRKTSGGTSSYEQYF.